These T cell receptor beta chains were read from a single sample in a study of shared clonotypes between healthy human individuals. Sequenced by immunoSEQ multiplex PCR; TCRdb stores in-frame clones only, minus some. The sample yields about 2 million clones, around 96% seen once. Sequencing was performed on naive CD8+ T cells sorted from blood. The source is a man between 18 and 29 years old in good health. Each CDR3 is given with its conserved first and last residue. D genes are given only for firm matches. Clone size is given for some rows only: seen once, a few or many times, or a class if the clone is expanded.

-	-	TRBJ2-7	TRBV5-4	CASSSGTYEQYF	TGTGCCAGCAGCTCCGGGACGTACGAGCAGTACTTC
-	-	TRBJ1-4	TRBV27	CASSLSPGLYEKLFF	TGTGCCAGCAGTTTATCGCCGGGACTTTATGAAAAACTGTTTTTT
-	-	TRBJ2-3	TRBV4-2	CASSPLLGEDTQYF	TGTGCCAGCAGCCCTTTATTGGGTGAAGATACGCAGTATTTT
-	-	TRBJ2-1	TRBV5-4	CASSLAWESYNEQFF	TGTGCCAGCAGCTTGGCTTGGGAGAGTTACAATGAGCAGTTCTTC
-	-	TRBJ2-7	TRBV6-1	CASTDTGITYEQYF	TGTGCCAGCACCGATACAGGTATTACCTACGAGCAGTACTTC
TRBD1	-	TRBJ2-7	TRBV7-9	CASSLAGDSSNEQYF	TGTGCCAGCAGCTTAGCCGGGGACAGCTCGAACGAGCAGTACTTC
TRBD1	-	TRBJ1-4	TRBV4-3	CASSQLFDRGGEKLFF	TGCGCCAGCAGCCAACTTTTCGACAGGGGCGGTGAAAAACTGTTTTTT
-	-	TRBJ1-2	TRBV14	CASSEIKGQGYGYTF	TGTGCCAGCAGCGAAATAAAGGGGCAGGGCTATGGCTACACCTTC
TRBD1	-	TRBJ2-5	TRBV14	CASSQEAEGAGWETQYF	TGTGCCAGCAGCCAAGAAGCCGAGGGGGCGGGTTGGGAGACCCAGTACTTC
-	-	TRBJ1-6	TRBV30	CAWSGAYNSPLHF	TGTGCCTGGAGCGGCGCCTATAATTCACCCCTCCACTTT
-	-	TRBJ2-5	TRBV6-5	CASSLMETQYF	TGTGCCAGCAGCTTAATGGAGACCCAGTACTTC
TRBD2	-	TRBJ2-1	TRBV27	CASSLQAGGGYNEQFF	TGTGCCAGCAGTCTCCAAGCGGGGGGCGGTTACAATGAGCAGTTCTTC
-	-	TRBJ1-3	TRBV7-2	CASSLVGGAQDSGNTIYF	TGTGCCAGCAGCTTAGTCGGCGGGGCTCAGGACTCTGGAAACACCATATATTTT
TRBD1	-	TRBJ1-1	TRBV6-5	CASRDREGMNTEAFF	TGTGCCAGCAGAGACAGGGAAGGGATGAACACTGAAGCTTTCTTT
TRBD1	-	TRBJ2-3	TRBV19	CASSTRTGYADTQYF	TGTGCCAGTAGCACCCGGACAGGGTATGCAGATACGCAGTATTTT
TRBD1	-	TRBJ2-7	TRBV5-1	CASREWDSFSYEQYF	TGCGCCAGCAGGGAATGGGACAGTTTCTCCTACGAGCAGTACTTC
TRBD1	-	TRBJ2-5	TRBV28	CASSLLEAGTGWGETQYF	TGTGCCAGCAGCCTCCTAGAGGCCGGGACAGGGTGGGGCGAGACCCAGTACTTC
TRBD2	-	TRBJ2-7	TRBV4-3	CASSQVGREGSYEQYF	TGCGCCAGCAGCCAAGTCGGGCGGGAGGGCTCCTACGAGCAGTACTTC
-	-	TRBJ2-7	TRBV7-9	CASSLSLGAHYEQYF	TGTGCCAGCAGCTTAAGTCTGGGGGCTCACTACGAGCAGTACTTC
TRBD2	-	TRBJ2-7	TRBV7-6	CASSSGTSGSYEQYF	TGTGCCAGCAGCTCAGGGACTAGCGGGAGCTACGAGCAGTACTTC
TRBD2	-	TRBJ2-5	TRBV5-6	CASSPSLAGGSETQYF	TGTGCCAGCAGCCCTTCGCTAGCGGGAGGGAGCGAGACCCAGTACTTC
TRBD1	-	TRBJ2-1	TRBV5-1	CASYNRGRFDEQFF	TGCGCCAGCTACAACAGGGGGCGCTTTGATGAGCAGTTCTTC
TRBD2	-	TRBJ2-1	TRBV4-1	CASSQASGSFNEQFF	TGCGCCAGCAGCCAAGCTAGCGGGAGTTTCAATGAGCAGTTCTTC
-	-	TRBJ1-1	TRBV10-3	CAISAGEDTEAFF	TGTGCCATATCCGCAGGGGAGGACACTGAAGCTTTCTTT
-	-	TRBJ2-2	TRBV9	CASSPGGAGELFF	TGTGCCAGCAGCCCCGGCGGGGCCGGGGAGCTGTTTTTT
-	-	TRBJ2-7	TRBV7-9	CAAGSGSYEQYF	TGTGCAGCTGGGTCGGGGTCCTACGAGCAGTACTTC
-	once	TRBJ2-1	TRBV11-2	CASSFGVGNEQFF	TGTGCCAGCAGCTTTGGGGTCGGCAATGAGCAGTTCTTC
-	-	TRBJ2-6	TRBV6-6	CASTATGANVLTF	TGTGCCAGCACAGCGACAGGGGCCAACGTCCTGACTTTC
-	-	TRBJ1-2	TRBV10-2	CASTTDNYGYTF	TGCGCCAGCACGACAGATAACTATGGCTACACCTTC
-	-	TRBJ2-3	TRBV5-4	CASSFSMDTQYF	TGTGCCAGCAGCTTCAGTATGGATACGCAGTATTTT
-	-	TRBJ2-1	TRBV6-4	CASSVNSGSSYNEQFF	TGTGCCAGCAGTGTCAATAGCGGAAGCTCCTACAATGAGCAGTTCTTC
-	few	TRBJ1-5	TRBV11-2	CASSLDGGQPQHF	TGTGCCAGCAGCTTAGATGGCGGTCAGCCCCAGCATTTT
-	-	TRBJ2-3	TRBV7-9	CASSWGENTDTQYF	TGTGCCAGCAGCTGGGGGGAGAACACAGATACGCAGTATTTT
-	-	TRBJ2-1	TRBV18	CASSPSRGVISYNEQFF	TGTGCCAGCTCACCGTCCAGGGGCGTCATCTCCTACAATGAGCAGTTCTTC
TRBD1	-	TRBJ2-3	TRBV5-1	CASSSWSGTGNTDTQYF	TGCGCCAGCAGCTCCTGGTCGGGGACAGGGAACACAGATACGCAGTATTTT
TRBD1	-	TRBJ2-7	TRBV10-2	CASREQDRGIYEQYF	TGCGCCAGCAGGGAGCAGGACAGGGGGATCTACGAGCAGTACTTC
-	-	TRBJ2-7	TRBV10-3	CAISEDDVRQYF	TGTGCCATCAGTGAGGATGACGTGAGGCAGTACTTC
-	-	TRBJ1-2	TRBV5-6	CASSPNRGDSYGYTF	TGTGCCAGCAGCCCCAACCGCGGCGATTCCTATGGCTACACCTTC
-	once	TRBJ2-7	TRBV29-1	CSITPTGIHEQYF	TGCAGCATCACCCCCACAGGGATCCACGAGCAGTACTTC
-	-	TRBJ2-7	TRBV11-2	CASRGPPDEQYF	TGTGCCAGCAGGGGACCCCCCGACGAGCAGTACTTC
-	once	TRBJ2-1	TRBV7-6	CASSLSAEDFWDEQFF	TGTGCCAGCAGCTTATCCGCGGAGGATTTCTGGGATGAGCAGTTCTTC
-	-	TRBJ2-1	TRBV7-2	CASSTGEGLSYNEQFF	TGTGCCAGCAGCACAGGAGAGGGACTCTCCTACAATGAGCAGTTCTTC